This T cell receptor beta chain was recovered during a study of shared clonotypes between healthy human individuals. Study as a whole: The donors, two women and a few men, were aged 18 to 49.

Deep was the level at which the assay was run. Sorted-subset replicate PCRs used 200 ng of genomic DNA. This amount corresponded to tens of thousands of T cell genomes. Profiled with immunoSEQ multiplex PCR; TCRdb holds only in-frame clones, not every one. Of hundreds of thousands of clones listed, approximately 95% are singletons. Looked up from germline, CDR1 is MNHEY and CDR2 is SVGAGI. V trimming: 6 bases; J trimming: 5 bases; junction bases outside the gene matches: 5. The CDR3 is 14 residues long. It was CD45RO-negative cells, positively selected for CCR7, that made up naive CD8 cells, with terminally differentiated effector memory CD45RA+ cells excluded. Every one of the donors was a Caucasian adult that lived in Nashville, Tennessee.

The gene calls are TRBV6-5 and TRBJ2-7; TRBD1 agrees at 12 bases. The sample taken for sequencing was naive CD8+ T cells sorted from blood. This TCR came from a woman aged 25 to 39 in good health. The CDR3 reads CASREGQGADEQYF. The DNA for the CDR3 is TGTGCCAGCAGGGAGGGACAGGGGGCAGACGAGCAGTACTTC.